These 2 T cell receptor beta chains came from one sample sequenced in a study of tumor-infiltrating lymphocytes in oesophageal squamous cell carcinoma. One entry per CDR3 protein results from TCRdb running MiXCR on the PCR reads. Of 9,500 to 12,000 distinct CDR3 sequences in the sample, around three fifths were seen once. The sequenced material came from esophageal tumor tissue. All receptors derive from a male donor with esophageal squamous cell carcinoma.

This clonotype counts as large. J is TRBJ2-4 and V is TRBV12-3 or TRBV12-4; D might be TRBD1 (5 bases). The CDR3 is 11 residues long. With 6 bases removed from V and 13 bases from J, the gap between germline ends came to 13 bases. The CDR3: CASSQQRGQYF. The CDR3 nucleotides read TGTGCCAGCAGCCAGCAAAGGGGCCAGTACTTC.

This clonotype was observed at least ten times. The J gene is TRBJ2-1, the V gene TRBV2; 7 bases fit TRBD2. Losses at the gene ends were 4 bases for V and 1 base for J; bases not matched to a gene: 7. Germline V gene sequence: CDR1 SNHLY, CDR2 FYNNEI. This CDR3 is 16 amino acids long. Written as DNA, the CDR3 is TGTGCCAGCAGTGTAGCGGGCCCGTGGTCCTACAATGAGCAGTTCTTC. It is translated as CASSVAGPWSYNEQFF. The complete variable domain, with remaining parts taken from reference TRBV2 and TRBJ2-1, reads EPEVTQTPSHQVTQMGQEVILRCVPISNHLYFYWYRQILGQKVEFLVSFYNNEISEKSEIFDDQFSVERPDGSNFTLKIRSTKLEDSAMYFCASSVAGPWSYNEQFFGPGTRLTVL.